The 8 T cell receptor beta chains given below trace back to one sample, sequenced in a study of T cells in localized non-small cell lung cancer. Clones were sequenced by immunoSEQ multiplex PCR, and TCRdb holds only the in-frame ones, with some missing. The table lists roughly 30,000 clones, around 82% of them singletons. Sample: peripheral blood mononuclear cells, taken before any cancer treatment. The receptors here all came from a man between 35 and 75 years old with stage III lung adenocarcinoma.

CDR3 amino acids: CASSYSTSGRNNEQFF. CDR3 in DNA: TGTGCCAGCAGTTACTCGACTAGCGGGAGAAACAATGAGCAGTTCTTC. The chain uses TRBV6-6 and TRBJ2-1; 12 nucleotides line up with TRBD2. The CDR3 is 16 amino acids. Germline CDR1 reads MNHNY; CDR2 reads SVGAGI (reference sequence). The V and J ends lost 0 bases and 5 bases, in that order; junction bases with no gene match: 2.

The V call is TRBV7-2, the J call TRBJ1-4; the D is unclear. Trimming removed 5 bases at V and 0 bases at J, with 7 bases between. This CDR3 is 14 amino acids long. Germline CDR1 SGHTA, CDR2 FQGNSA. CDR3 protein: CASSKFATNEKLFF. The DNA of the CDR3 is TGTGCCAGCAGCAAGTTTGCAACTAATGAAAAACTGTTTTTT.

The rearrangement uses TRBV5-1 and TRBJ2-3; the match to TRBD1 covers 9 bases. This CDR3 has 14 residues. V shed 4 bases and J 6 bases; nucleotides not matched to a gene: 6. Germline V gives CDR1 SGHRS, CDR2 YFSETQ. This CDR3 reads CASSMGQGGDTQYF. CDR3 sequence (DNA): TGCGCCAGCAGCATGGGACAGGGTGGCGATACGCAGTATTTT. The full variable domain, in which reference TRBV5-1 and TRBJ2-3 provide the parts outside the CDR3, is KAGVTQTPRYLIKTRGQQVTLSCSPISGHRSVSWYQQTPGQGLQFLFEYFSETQRNKGNFPGRFSGRQFSNSRSEMNVSTLELGDSALYLCASSMGQGGDTQYFGPGTRLTVL.

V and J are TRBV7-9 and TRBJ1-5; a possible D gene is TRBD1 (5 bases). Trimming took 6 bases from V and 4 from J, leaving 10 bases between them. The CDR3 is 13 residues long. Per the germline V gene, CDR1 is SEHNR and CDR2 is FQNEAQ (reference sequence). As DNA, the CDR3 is TGTGCCAGCAGTTATGGGGCTAATCAGCCCCAGCATTTT. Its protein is CASSYGANQPQHF.

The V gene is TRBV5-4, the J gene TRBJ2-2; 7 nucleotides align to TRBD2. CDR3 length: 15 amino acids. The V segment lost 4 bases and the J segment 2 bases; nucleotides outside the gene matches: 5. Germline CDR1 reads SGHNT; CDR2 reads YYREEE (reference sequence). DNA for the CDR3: TGTGCCAGCAGCCGCGGCGGGGGAAACACCGGGGAGCTGTTTTTT. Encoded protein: CASSRGGGNTGELFF.

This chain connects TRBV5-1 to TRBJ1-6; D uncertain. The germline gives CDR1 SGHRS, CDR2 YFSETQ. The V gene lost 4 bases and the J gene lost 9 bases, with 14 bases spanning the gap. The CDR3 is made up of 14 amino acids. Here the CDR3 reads CASSVTLGSSPLHF. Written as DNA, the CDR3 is TGCGCCAGCAGCGTGACTCTAGGAAGTTCACCCCTCCACTTT.

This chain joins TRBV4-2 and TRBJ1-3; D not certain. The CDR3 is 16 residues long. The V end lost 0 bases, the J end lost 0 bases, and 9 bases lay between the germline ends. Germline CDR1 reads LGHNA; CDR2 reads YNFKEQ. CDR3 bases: TGTGCCAGCAGCCAAGATGTCCGGAGCTCTGGAAACACCATATATTTT. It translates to CASSQDVRSSGNTIYF.

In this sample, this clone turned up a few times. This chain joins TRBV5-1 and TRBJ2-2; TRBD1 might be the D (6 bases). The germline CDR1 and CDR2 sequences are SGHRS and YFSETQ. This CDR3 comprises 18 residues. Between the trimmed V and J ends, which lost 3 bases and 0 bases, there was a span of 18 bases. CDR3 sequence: CASSSRPQDRTNTGELFF. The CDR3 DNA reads TGCGCCAGCAGCTCCCGACCACAAGACAGGACGAACACCGGGGAGCTGTTTTTT.